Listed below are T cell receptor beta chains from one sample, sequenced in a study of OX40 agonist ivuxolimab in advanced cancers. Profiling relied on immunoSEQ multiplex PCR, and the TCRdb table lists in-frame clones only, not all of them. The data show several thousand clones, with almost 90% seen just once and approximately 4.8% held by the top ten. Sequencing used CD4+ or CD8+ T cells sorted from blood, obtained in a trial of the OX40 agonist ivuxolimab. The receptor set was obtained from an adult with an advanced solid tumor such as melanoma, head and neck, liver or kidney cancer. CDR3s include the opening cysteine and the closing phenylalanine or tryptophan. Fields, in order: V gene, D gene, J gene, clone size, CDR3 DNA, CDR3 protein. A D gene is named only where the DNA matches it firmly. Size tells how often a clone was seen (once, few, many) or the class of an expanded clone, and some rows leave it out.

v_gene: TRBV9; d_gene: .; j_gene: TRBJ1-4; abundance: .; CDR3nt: TGTGCCAGCAGCCCCCACCACCAAGGTGGTGAAAAACTGTTTTTT; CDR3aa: CASSPHHQGGEKLFF
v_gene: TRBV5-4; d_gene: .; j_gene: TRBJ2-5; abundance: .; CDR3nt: TGTGCCAGCAGCTTGCCAGGGGAGGTGACCCAGTACTTC; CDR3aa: CASSLPGEVTQYF
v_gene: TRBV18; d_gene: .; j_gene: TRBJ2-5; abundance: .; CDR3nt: TGTGCCAGCTCACCCCCCAGCCAGGAGACCCAGTACTTC; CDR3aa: CASSPPSQETQYF
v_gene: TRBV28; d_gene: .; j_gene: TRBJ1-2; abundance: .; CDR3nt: TGTGCGATAGACAGTAGGTCCTATGGCTACACCTTC; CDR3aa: CAIDSRSYGYTF
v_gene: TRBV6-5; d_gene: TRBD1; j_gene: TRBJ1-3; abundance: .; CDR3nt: TGTGCCAGCAGCAGACAGGGGTTGGGAAACACCGTATATTTT; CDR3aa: CASSRQGLGNTVYF
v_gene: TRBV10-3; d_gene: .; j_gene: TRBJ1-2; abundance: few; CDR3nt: TGTGCCACCCAGATGGGCGGCTACACCTTC; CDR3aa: CATQMGGYTF
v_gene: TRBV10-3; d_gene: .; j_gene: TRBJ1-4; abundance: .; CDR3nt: TGTGCCATCAGTGCTGGGAAAGCTAATGAAAAACTGTTTTTT; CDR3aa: CAISAGKANEKLFF
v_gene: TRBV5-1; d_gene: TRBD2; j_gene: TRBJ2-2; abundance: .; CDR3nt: TGCGCCAGCAGCTTGTTGGGGCCGGGACTAGCGGGAACCGGGGAGCTGTTTTTT; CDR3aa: CASSLLGPGLAGTGELFF
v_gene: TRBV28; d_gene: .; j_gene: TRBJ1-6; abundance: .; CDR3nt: TGTGCCAGCAGCCCGGGACGGCACAATTCACCCCTCCACTTT; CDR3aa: CASSPGRHNSPLHF
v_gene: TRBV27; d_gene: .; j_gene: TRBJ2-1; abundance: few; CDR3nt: TGTGCCAGCAGTCGAGGAGGGCCTAGGAATGAGCAGTTCTTC; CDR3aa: CASSRGGPRNEQFF
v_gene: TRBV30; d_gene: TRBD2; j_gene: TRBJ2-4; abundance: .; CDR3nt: TGTGCCTGGAGTACTAGCGGGAGAAACATTCAGTACTTC; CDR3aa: CAWSTSGRNIQYF
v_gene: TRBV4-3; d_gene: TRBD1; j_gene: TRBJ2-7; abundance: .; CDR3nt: TGCGCCAGCAGCCAAGATAGAACCGGACAGGCAAAGTACTTC; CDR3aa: CASSQDRTGQAKYF
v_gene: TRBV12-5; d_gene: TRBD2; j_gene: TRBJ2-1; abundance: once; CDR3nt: TGTGCTAGTGCCGTAGCGGGAGCGTCCTACAATGAGCAGTTCTTC; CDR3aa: CASAVAGASYNEQFF
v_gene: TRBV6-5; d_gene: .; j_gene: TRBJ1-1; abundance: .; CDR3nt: TGTGCCAGCAGTCCCGGGGGGGAGGACACTGAAGCTTTCTTT; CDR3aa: CASSPGGEDTEAFF
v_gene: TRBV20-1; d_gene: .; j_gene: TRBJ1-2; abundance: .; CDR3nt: TGCAGTGCTAGCCCTCCCTATGGCTACACCTTC; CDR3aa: CSASPPYGYTF
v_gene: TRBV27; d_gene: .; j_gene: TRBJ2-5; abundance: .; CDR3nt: TGTGCCAGCAGTTCTCGACGCCAAGAGACCCAGTACTTC; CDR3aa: CASSSRRQETQYF
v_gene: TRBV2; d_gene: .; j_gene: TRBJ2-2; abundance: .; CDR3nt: TGTGCCAGCAGATGGCGGCATCCCCAGCCGGGCACCGGGGAGCTGTTTTTT; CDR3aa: CASRWRHPQPGTGELFF
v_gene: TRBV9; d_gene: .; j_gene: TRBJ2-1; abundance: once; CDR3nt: TGTGCCAGCAGCGTAGTGGCTTCTACCTACAATGAGCAGTTCTTC; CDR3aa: CASSVVASTYNEQFF
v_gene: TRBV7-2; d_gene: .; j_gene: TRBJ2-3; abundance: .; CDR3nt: TGTGCCAGCAGCCCCTTACCGGACATGAGCACAGATACGCAGTATTTT; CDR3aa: CASSPLPDMSTDTQYF
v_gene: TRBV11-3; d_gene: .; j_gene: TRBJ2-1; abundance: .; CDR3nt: TGTGCCAGCAGCTTAGGTCGGAAAGTTGTAGGGGCGTCCTACAATGAGCAGTTCTTC; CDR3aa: CASSLGRKVVGASYNEQFF
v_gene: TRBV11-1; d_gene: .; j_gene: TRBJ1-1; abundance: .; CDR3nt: TGTGCCAGCAGCTTTCACTCGAACACTGAAGCTTTCTTT; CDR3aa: CASSFHSNTEAFF
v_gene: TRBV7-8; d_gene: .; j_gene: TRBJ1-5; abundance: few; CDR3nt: TGTGCCAGCAGCACCAATTTTGATCAGCCCCAGCATTTT; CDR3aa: CASSTNFDQPQHF
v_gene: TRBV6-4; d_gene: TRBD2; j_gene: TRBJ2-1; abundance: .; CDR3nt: TGTGCCAGCAGTTTCGTAGCGGGAGCTTTCTACAATGAGCAGTTCTTC; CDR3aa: CASSFVAGAFYNEQFF
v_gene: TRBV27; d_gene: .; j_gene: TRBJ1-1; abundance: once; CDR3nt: TGTGCCACTGGGGACCGCGAGGATAGAAACACTGAAGCTTTCTTT; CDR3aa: CATGDREDRNTEAFF
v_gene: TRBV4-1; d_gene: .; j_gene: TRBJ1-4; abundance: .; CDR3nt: TGCGCCAGCAGCCAAGATCAATTGGTAGGCGCCGCAACTAATGAAAAACTGTTTTTT; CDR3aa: CASSQDQLVGAATNEKLFF
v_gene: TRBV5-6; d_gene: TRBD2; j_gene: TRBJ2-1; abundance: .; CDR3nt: TGTGCCAGCAGCTCGTTTAGCGGGAGGGCCTTCAATGAGCAGTTCTTC; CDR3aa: CASSSFSGRAFNEQFF
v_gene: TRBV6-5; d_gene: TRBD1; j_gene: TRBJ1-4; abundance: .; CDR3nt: TGTGCCAGCAGTGGCGCGACAGGGCTTGAAAAACTGTTTTTT; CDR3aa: CASSGATGLEKLFF
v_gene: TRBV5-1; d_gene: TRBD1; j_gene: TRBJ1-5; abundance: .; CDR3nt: TGCGCCAGCAGCTTGTATACAGGGGGCAATCAGCCCCAGCATTTT; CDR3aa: CASSLYTGGNQPQHF
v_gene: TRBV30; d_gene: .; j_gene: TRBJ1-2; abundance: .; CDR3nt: TGTGCCTGGAGTGTCGGAGGGGCCCCCTCTAACTATGGCTACACCTTC; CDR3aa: CAWSVGGAPSNYGYTF
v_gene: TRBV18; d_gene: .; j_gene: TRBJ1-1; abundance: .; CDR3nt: TGTGCCAGCTCACCACCAGGGGACACTGAAGCTTTCTTT; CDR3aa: CASSPPGDTEAFF
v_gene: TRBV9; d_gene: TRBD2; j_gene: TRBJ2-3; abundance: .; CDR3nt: TGTGCCAGCAGCGCCGGGGGGTTCAGCACAGATACGCAGTATTTT; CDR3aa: CASSAGGFSTDTQYF
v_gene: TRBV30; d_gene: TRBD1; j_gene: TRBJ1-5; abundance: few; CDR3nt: TGTGCCTGGAGCAGGGACAGGGCCCAGCCCCAGCATTTT; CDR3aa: CAWSRDRAQPQHF
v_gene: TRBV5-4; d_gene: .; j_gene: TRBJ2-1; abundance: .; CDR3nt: TGTGCCAGCAGCCCAACGACGGGGTACAATGAGCAGTTCTTC; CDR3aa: CASSPTTGYNEQFF
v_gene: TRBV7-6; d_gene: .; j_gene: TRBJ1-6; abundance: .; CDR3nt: TGTGCCAGCAGCTTTCGGGGGGAGTTGGATTCACCCCTCCACTTT; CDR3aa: CASSFRGELDSPLHF
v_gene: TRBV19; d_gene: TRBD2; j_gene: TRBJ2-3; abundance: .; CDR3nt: TGTGCCAGTAGTTCCCAGCGGGGAGGTACAGATACGCAGTATTTT; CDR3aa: CASSSQRGGTDTQYF
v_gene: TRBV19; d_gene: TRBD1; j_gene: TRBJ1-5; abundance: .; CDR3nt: TGTGCCAGTAACGACCGGGACAGGGGTGCAATTCAGCCCCAGCATTTT; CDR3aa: CASNDRDRGAIQPQHF
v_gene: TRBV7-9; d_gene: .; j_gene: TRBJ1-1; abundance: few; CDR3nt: TGTGCCAGCAGCTTATTCGGCCTCCTTATGAACACTGAAGCTTTCTTT; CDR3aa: CASSLFGLLMNTEAFF
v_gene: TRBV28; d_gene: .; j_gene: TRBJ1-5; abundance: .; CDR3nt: TGTGCCAGCAGCAGGACAGATAGCAATCAGCCCCAGCATTTT; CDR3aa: CASSRTDSNQPQHF
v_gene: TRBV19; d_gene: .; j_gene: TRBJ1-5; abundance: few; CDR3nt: TGTGCCAGTAGTATTGGGGCAGGCGCTCAGCCCCAGCATTTT; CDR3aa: CASSIGAGAQPQHF
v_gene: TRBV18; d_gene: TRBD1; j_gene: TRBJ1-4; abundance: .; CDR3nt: TGTGCCAGCTCACCACCTATGGGGACAGGGTCAGGAGAAAAACTGTTTTTT; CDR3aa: CASSPPMGTGSGEKLFF
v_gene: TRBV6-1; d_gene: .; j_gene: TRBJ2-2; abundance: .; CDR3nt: TGTGCCAGCAGTGAATATAGGGTGGGGGAGCTGTTTTTT; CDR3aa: CASSEYRVGELFF
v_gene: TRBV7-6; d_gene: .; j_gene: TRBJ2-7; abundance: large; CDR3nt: TGTGCCAGCAGCTTAGCGATCGGCACCGCCTACGAGCAGTACTTC; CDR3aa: CASSLAIGTAYEQYF
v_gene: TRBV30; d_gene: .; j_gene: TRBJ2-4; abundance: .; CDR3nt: TGTGCCTGGAGTCCAGGGTACGGCATTCAGTACTTC; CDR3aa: CAWSPGYGIQYF
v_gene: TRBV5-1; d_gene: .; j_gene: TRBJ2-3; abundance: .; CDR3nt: TGCGCCAGCAACGATCTAACGACGGGAAATACGCAGTATTTT; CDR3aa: CASNDLTTGNTQYF
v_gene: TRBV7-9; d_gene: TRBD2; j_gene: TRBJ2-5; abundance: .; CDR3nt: TGTGCCAGCAGCTTAGTAGCGGGAGGAGAGACCCAGTACTTC; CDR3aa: CASSLVAGGETQYF
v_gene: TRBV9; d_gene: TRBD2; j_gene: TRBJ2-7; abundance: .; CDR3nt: TGTGCCAGCAGCGTAGCAGGTAGCGGGAGTTACGAGCAGTACTTC; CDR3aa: CASSVAGSGSYEQYF
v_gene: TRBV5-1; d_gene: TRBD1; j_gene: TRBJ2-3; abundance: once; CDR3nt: TGCGCCAGCAGCCGGGACAGGGCAGATACGCAGTATTTT; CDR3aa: CASSRDRADTQYF
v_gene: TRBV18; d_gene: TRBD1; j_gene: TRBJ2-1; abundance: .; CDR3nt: TGTGCCAGCTCACCACGTCTGGCGGACAGGGTAGACAATGAGCAGTTCTTC; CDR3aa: CASSPRLADRVDNEQFF
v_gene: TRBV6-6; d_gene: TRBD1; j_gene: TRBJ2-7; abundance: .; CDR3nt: TGTGCCATCGCCGGGACAGGGACCGAGCAGTACTTC; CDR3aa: CAIAGTGTEQYF